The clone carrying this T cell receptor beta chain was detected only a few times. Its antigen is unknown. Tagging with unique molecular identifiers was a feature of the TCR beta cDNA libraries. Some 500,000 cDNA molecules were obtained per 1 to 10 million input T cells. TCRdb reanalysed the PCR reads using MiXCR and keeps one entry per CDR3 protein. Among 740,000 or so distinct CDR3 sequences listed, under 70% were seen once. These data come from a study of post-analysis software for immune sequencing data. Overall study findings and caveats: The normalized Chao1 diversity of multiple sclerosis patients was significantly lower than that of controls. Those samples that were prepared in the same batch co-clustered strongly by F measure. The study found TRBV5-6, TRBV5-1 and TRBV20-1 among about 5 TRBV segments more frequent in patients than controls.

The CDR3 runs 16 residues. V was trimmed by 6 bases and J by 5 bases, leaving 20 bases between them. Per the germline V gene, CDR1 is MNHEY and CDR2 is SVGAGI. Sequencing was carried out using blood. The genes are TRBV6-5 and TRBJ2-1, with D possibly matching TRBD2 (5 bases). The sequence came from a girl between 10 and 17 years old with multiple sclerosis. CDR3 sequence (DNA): TGTGCCAGCAGCCCCCTGGGAACGGGAAGGGACAATGAGCAGTTCTTC. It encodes CASSPLGTGRDNEQFF.